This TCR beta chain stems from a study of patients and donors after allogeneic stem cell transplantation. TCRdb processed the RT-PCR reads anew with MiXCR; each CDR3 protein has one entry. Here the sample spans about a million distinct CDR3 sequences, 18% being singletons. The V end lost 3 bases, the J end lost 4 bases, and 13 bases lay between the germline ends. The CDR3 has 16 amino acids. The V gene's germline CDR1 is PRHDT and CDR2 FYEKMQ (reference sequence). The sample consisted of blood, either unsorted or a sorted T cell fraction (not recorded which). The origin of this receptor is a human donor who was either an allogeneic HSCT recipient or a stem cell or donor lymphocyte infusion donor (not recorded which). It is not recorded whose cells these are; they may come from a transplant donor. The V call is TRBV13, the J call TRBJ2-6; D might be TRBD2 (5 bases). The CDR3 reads CASSFRLASGANVLTF. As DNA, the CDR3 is TGTGCCAGCAGCTTTCGGCTAGCATCGGGGGCCAACGTCCTGACTTTC. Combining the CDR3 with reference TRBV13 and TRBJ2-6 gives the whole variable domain AAGVIQSPRHLIKEKRETATLKCYPIPRHDTVYWYQQGPGQDPQFLISFYEKMQSDKGSIPDRFSAQQFSDYHSELNMSSLELGDSALYFCASSFRLASGANVLTFGAGSRLTVL.